This T cell receptor (beta chain) appears in the sequencing data of a study of blood T cells in healthy people across ages. A second PCR, run for about 6 to 12 cycles, used a sample-barcoded 5' primer plus a J-beta primer mix. TCRdb re-called the 5' RACE reads with MiXCR, one entry per CDR3 protein. The table records around 620,000 distinct CDR3 sequences, 25% to 30% of them present only once. CDR1 and CDR2 (germline): SGHTA, FQGNSA. The CDR3 is made up of 14 amino acids. Trimming took 3 bases from V and 5 from J, leaving 11 bases between them. This chain joins TRBV7-2 and TRBJ2-4; perhaps TRBD1 as D (6 bases). The sequenced sample was blood. The sequence was obtained from a woman between 65 and 79 years old in good health. This chain's CDR3 is CASSLVGGQNIQYF. As DNA, the CDR3 is TGTGCCAGCAGCTTGGTAGGGGGACAAAACATTCAGTACTTC.